The source of this T cell receptor beta chain is a study of shared clonotypes between healthy human individuals. There were only Caucasian adults among the donors, and all lived in Nashville, Tennessee. Produced via immunoSEQ multiplex PCR; TCRdb's table is partial and in-frame only. Of around 510,000 clones listed, roughly 95% are singletons. CDR3 length: 14 amino acids. Trimming cost V 3 bases and J 4 bases, with 10 bases left between them. Germline V gene data show CDR1 as MDHEN and CDR2 as SYDVKM. The sequencing sample was made of naive CD4+ T cells sorted from blood. As for subset: CD45RA+ positively selected. V and J are TRBV28 and TRBJ1-5; D gene ambiguous. The clonotype comes from a woman aged 25 to 45 in good health. The CDR3 protein is CASSFGFENQPQHF. The DNA for the CDR3 is TGTGCCAGCAGTTTTGGTTTCGAAAATCAGCCCCAGCATTTT.